This T cell receptor beta chain originates from a study of blood T cells in healthy people across ages. Study conclusions and caveats: One million T cells yielded diversity estimates that were considered underestimates.

Of note for this clonotype: Its antigen is not identified.

The CDR3 runs to 12 residues. Germline V lookup: CDR1 LNHNV, CDR2 YYDKDF (reference sequence). V was cut by 6 bases and J by 4 bases, with 6 bases left in between. The use of a sample-barcoded 5' primer and a J-beta primer mix characterized a second PCR of about 7 to 12 cycles. Each CDR3 protein gets one entry after TCRdb re-called the 5' RACE reads with MiXCR. This table holds approximately 810,000 distinct CDR3 sequences, approximately 35% found once. The chain employs TRBV15 and TRBJ1-4; D not resolved. Sample: blood. The source is a man aged 18 to 29 in good health. The DNA for the CDR3 is TGTGCCACCAGTTCTTTTAATGAAAAACTGTTTTTT. Its translation: CATSSFNEKLFF.